Reported below is one TCR beta chain. The sample is drawn from a study of blood T cell repertoires in COVID-19. Study-wide context: PBMCs, B-cell-depleted T cells, or T cells were the source of the cDNA or gDNA that made up the material.

V lost 1 base to trimming and J lost 6 bases; unmatched junction nucleotides: 5. Germline V gene data show CDR1 as GTSNPN and CDR2 as SVGIG (reference sequence). The CDR3 is 14 residues long. Sequencing used immunoSEQ multiplex PCR; TCRdb keeps in-frame clones, though not all of them. The repertoire holds 250,000 to 350,000 clones, with roughly 86% as singletons. The chain employs TRBV30 and TRBJ2-1; 8 bases match TRBD1. Material for sequencing was peripheral blood. The TCR originated in a woman between 45 and 60 years old who had recovered from COVID-19. CDR3 protein: CAWSGDRGFNEQFF. The DNA of the CDR3 is TGTGCCTGGAGTGGTGACAGGGGTTTCAATGAGCAGTTCTTC.